Below, 24 T cell receptor beta chains from the same sample are listed, as sequenced in a study of blood T cell repertoires in COVID-19. Produced via immunoSEQ multiplex PCR; TCRdb's table is partial and in-frame only. The top ten hold 4% to 5% of the sample, which has over 130,000 clones, approximately 85% seen once. Sequencing input: peripheral blood. The receptors derive from an elderly woman with acute or convalescent COVID-19.

The chain couples TRBV3-1 (or the pseudogene TRBV3-2) to TRBJ1-5, with TRBD1 matching 8 bases. The CDR3 totals 14 residues. Trimming at V came to 5 bases and at J to 6 bases, leaving 6 bases not matched to a gene. Germline-derived CDR1 and CDR2 are LGHDT and YNNKEL (reference sequence). Here the CDR3 reads CASSLGQGGQPQHF. CDR3 DNA sequence: TGTGCCAGCAGCTTAGGACAGGGTGGTCAGCCCCAGCATTTT.

This sequence joins TRBV19 and TRBJ1-4; the D gene is possibly TRBD1 (5 bases). V lost 4 bases and J 8 bases, leaving 17 bases between the germline ends. The CDR3 length is 15 residues. The germline CDR1 and CDR2 sequences are LNHDA and SQIVND (reference sequence). In DNA, the CDR3 is TGTGCCAGTAGTACCACCCGGGGGGTAAGGGAAAAACTGTTTTTT. This sequence encodes CASSTTRGVREKLFF.

V gene TRBV27 combines with J gene TRBJ2-4; 8 nucleotides line up with TRBD1. The CDR3 runs 19 residues. Germline assignment: CDR1 MNHEY and CDR2 SMNVEV (reference sequence). Unmatched junction bases numbered 20, after V lost 9 bases and J lost 1 base. The CDR3 DNA is TGTGCCAGTGCACGTTGGCAGGGGGCTTTTGACGTGGCCAAAAACATTCAGTACTTC. Protein: CASARWQGAFDVAKNIQYF.

V and J are TRBV19 and TRBJ1-1, with TRBD1 as a possible D gene (6 bases). V was cut by 6 bases and J by 5 bases, with 16 bases left in between. Per germline, CDR1 LNHDA and CDR2 SQIVND (reference sequence). The CDR3 runs 14 residues. In nucleotides, the CDR3 is TGTGCCAGTAGGTCGGTCAGGGGTGGGACTGAAGCTTTCTTT. Amino acids: CASRSVRGGTEAFF.

The chain employs TRBV27 and TRBJ2-7, with 10 bases matching TRBD1. V lost 3 bases to trimming and J lost 1 base; unmatched junction nucleotides: 0. The germline CDR1 and CDR2 sequences are MNHEY and SMNVEV (reference sequence). CDR3 size: 14 residues. As DNA, the CDR3 is TGTGCCAGCAGTTTGGGACAGGGGTCCTACGAGCAGTACTTC. It specifies CASSLGQGSYEQYF.

The chain recombines TRBV10-1 with TRBJ2-3, with D hard to call. Germline loops: CDR1 WNHNN, CDR2 SYGVQD (reference sequence). Trimming removed 2 bases from V and 0 bases from J, with 6 bases in between. The CDR3 covers 14 residues. CDR3 sequence reads: CASSEARSTDTQYF. CDR3 sequence (DNA): TGCGCCAGCAGTGAGGCCAGGAGCACAGATACGCAGTATTTT.

This clone has a handful of counts. The chain employs TRBV2 and TRBJ2-7; D gene ambiguous. The CDR3 totals 14 residues. The germline CDR1 and CDR2 sequences are SNHLY and FYNNEI. Deletions cut 3 bases from V and 6 bases from J, with 15 bases between. The chain's CDR3 is CASSDRRSIGEQYF. The CDR3 DNA reads TGTGCCAGCAGTGATAGGCGGTCCATCGGCGAGCAGTACTTC.

The chain has TRBV3-1 (or the pseudogene TRBV3-2) and TRBJ2-3; 10 positions agree with TRBD2. The CDR3 length is 14 residues. Germline lookup yields CDR1 LGHDT and CDR2 YNNKEL (reference sequence). V dropped 6 bases and J dropped 6; count of bases not matched to a gene: 6. The DNA for the CDR3 is TGTGCCAGCAGTAAGCGGGGGGGCCGGGATACGCAGTATTTT. The encoded protein is CASSKRGGRDTQYF.

The chain links TRBV19 to TRBJ2-2; D is unresolved. Germline V gene sequence: CDR1 LNHDA, CDR2 SQIVND (reference sequence). CDR3 length equals 14 residues. V lost 10 bases to trimming and J lost 0 bases, with 12 bases between them. CDR3: CATRGIANTGELFF. CDR3 nucleotide sequence: TGTGCCACTCGCGGCATCGCGAACACCGGGGAGCTGTTTTTT.

The chain is built from TRBV10-2 and TRBJ2-3, with 10 nucleotides matching TRBD2. CDR3 length equals 16 residues. V shed 0 bases and J 4 bases; nucleotides not matched to a gene: 4. Looked up from germline, CDR1 is WSHSY and CDR2 is SAAADI. The CDR3 DNA is TGCGCCAGCAGTGAGTCGGTAGCGGGGGGCGCAGATACGCAGTATTTT. Its protein is CASSESVAGGADTQYF.

The rearrangement links TRBV6-1 to TRBJ2-3, with 7 bases that match TRBD2. The CDR3 has 17 amino acids. The germline CDR1 and CDR2 sequences are MNHNS and SASEGT. V dropped 0 bases and J dropped 2; count of bases not matched to a gene: 8. This CDR3 is CASSEAQASGLTDTQYF. The CDR3 DNA reads TGTGCCAGCAGTGAAGCGCAGGCTAGCGGACTCACAGATACGCAGTATTTT.

The rearrangement joins TRBV19 to TRBJ2-7; D possibly corresponds to TRBD1 (6 bases). Deletions cut 5 bases from V and 4 bases from J, with 12 bases between. This CDR3 region has 13 residues. Germline CDR1 and CDR2: LNHDA and SQIVND (reference sequence). The DNA of the CDR3 is TGTGCCAGTAGTCGAATACAGGGTTACGAGCAGTACTTC. This gives the protein CASSRIQGYEQYF. The whole variable domain, remainder taken from reference TRBV19 and TRBJ2-7, is DGGITQSPKYLFRKEGQNVTLSCEQNLNHDAMYWYRQDPGQGLRLIYYSQIVNDFQKGDIAEGYSVSREKKESFPLTVTSAQKNPTAFYLCASSRIQGYEQYFGPGTRLTVT.

V gene TRBV4-2 combines with J gene TRBJ2-5; TRBD2 aligns across 10 bases. Germline CDR1 is LGHNA and CDR2 is YNFKEQ. Unmatched junction bases numbered 9, after V lost 4 bases and J lost 4 bases. This CDR3 has 16 amino acids. The chain's CDR3 is CASSLRVSGGPETQYF. CDR3 DNA sequence: TGTGCCAGCAGCCTCCGGGTTAGCGGGGGGCCAGAGACCCAGTACTTC.

This clone was observed a handful of times. The chain has TRBV5-1 and TRBJ1-1; 8 positions match TRBD1. The CDR3 is 14 residues long. Germline V lookup: CDR1 SGHRS, CDR2 YFSETQ. Trimming at V came to 5 bases and at J to 4 bases, leaving 7 bases not matched to a gene. The CDR3 coding sequence is TGCGCCAGCAGAGGACAGGGTTCTTCCACTGAAGCTTTCTTT. Translated: CASRGQGSSTEAFF.

In nucleotides, the CDR3 is TGTGCCAGCAGCGGACTAGCGGGGGCCGGATTGGATACGCAGTATTTT. Encoded protein: CASSGLAGAGLDTQYF. The chain employs TRBV7-9 and TRBJ2-3; the match to TRBD2 covers 13 bases. Germline lookup yields CDR1 SEHNR and CDR2 FQNEAQ (reference sequence). Germline trimming cut 5 bases from V and 6 bases from J; bases unmatched to any gene: 8. This CDR3 comprises 16 residues.

The chain couples TRBV19 to TRBJ2-6; D remains unclear. This CDR3 contains 13 residues. Germline lookup yields CDR1 LNHDA and CDR2 SQIVND (reference sequence). The V end lost 6 bases, the J end lost 1 base, and 4 bases lay between the germline ends. CDR3 sequence reads: CASSQSGANVLTF. CDR3 DNA sequence: TGTGCCAGTAGCCAATCTGGGGCCAACGTCCTGACTTTC.

The chain uses TRBV4-1 and TRBJ2-4, with D perhaps matching TRBD2 (6 bases). The CDR3 spans 15 residues. Trimming took 4 bases from V and 4 from J, leaving 14 bases between them. CDR1 is MGHRA, CDR2 YSYEKL, per germline. The CDR3 loop is CASSPPGGGKNIQYF. The CDR3 nucleotides are TGCGCCAGCAGCCCCCCCGGGGGAGGTAAAAACATTCAGTACTTC.

The gene calls are TRBV2 and TRBJ2-7; TRBD2 aligns across 8 bases. Trimming took 5 bases from V and 4 from J; bases not matched to a gene: 7. Per the germline V gene, CDR1 is SNHLY and CDR2 is FYNNEI. CDR3 length equals 14 residues. The CDR3 is CASSQRASGYEQYF. For the CDR3, the DNA is TGTGCCAGCAGTCAGCGGGCTAGCGGGTACGAGCAGTACTTC.

V gene TRBV7-2 combines with J gene TRBJ2-5; TRBD1 agrees at 9 bases. CDR1 is SGHTA, CDR2 FQGNSA, per germline. The CDR3 totals 15 residues. J was trimmed by 1 base and V by 0 bases; bases with no gene match: 0. The CDR3 reads CASSLAGQGQETQYF. CDR3 DNA sequence: TGTGCCAGCAGCTTAGCGGGACAGGGCCAAGAGACCCAGTACTTC.

Here the CDR3 reads CASSLYTGSNEKLFF. The CDR3 bases are TGTGCCAGCAGCCTATACACAGGGTCCAATGAAAAACTGTTTTTT. V is TRBV4-2 and J is TRBJ1-4; a possible D gene is TRBD1 (6 bases). The germline V gene has CDR1 LGHNA and CDR2 YNFKEQ. The ends were cut back, 4 bases at V and 5 bases at J, with 14 bases in the middle. The CDR3 covers 15 residues.

This rearrangement joins TRBV6-2 or TRBV6-3 to TRBJ2-2; the D gene is possibly TRBD1 (6 bases). Trimming cost V 0 bases and J 0 bases, with 20 bases left between them. The germline V gene encodes CDR1 MNHEY and CDR2 SVGEGT. This CDR3 spans 20 amino acids. The CDR3 bases are TGTGCCAGCAGTTACTCCCTTTATACGGACAGAGGAACGAACACCGGGGAGCTGTTTTTT. As protein: CASSYSLYTDRGTNTGELFF.

The chain is built from TRBV19 and TRBJ1-3, with D possibly TRBD1 on 6 matching bases. The V and J ends lost 6 bases and 8 bases respectively, with 17 bases between them. The CDR3 has 14 amino acids. Germline-derived CDR1 and CDR2 are LNHDA and SQIVND (reference sequence). Here the CDR3 DNA reads TGTGCCAGTAGCTCGACAGGCGACCAGTACACCATATATTTT. Translating it yields CASSSTGDQYTIYF. Using reference TRBV19 and TRBJ1-3 for the parts outside the CDR3, the full variable domain is DGGITQSPKYLFRKEGQNVTLSCEQNLNHDAMYWYRQDPGQGLRLIYYSQIVNDFQKGDIAEGYSVSREKKESFPLTVTSAQKNPTAFYLCASSSTGDQYTIYFGEGSWLTVV.

V and J are TRBV30 and TRBJ2-1; possible D gene TRBD2, 5 bases. CDR3 size: 14 residues. V was trimmed by 0 bases and J by 9 bases, leaving 15 bases between them. Germline CDR1 reads GTSNPN; CDR2 reads SVGIG (reference sequence). CDR3 amino acids: CAWSVKASTREQFF. CDR3 sequence (DNA): TGTGCCTGGAGTGTAAAGGCTAGCACCCGTGAGCAGTTCTTC. The whole variable domain, filled in from reference TRBV30 and TRBJ2-1, reads SQTIHQWPATLVQPVGSPLSLECTVEGTSNPNLYWYRQAAGRGLQLLFYSVGIGQISSEVPQNLSASRPQDRQFILSSKKLLLSDSGFYLCAWSVKASTREQFFGPGTRLTVL.

The chain carries TRBV19 and TRBJ1-5, with 8 bases that match TRBD1. CDR1 is LNHDA, CDR2 SQIVND, per germline (reference sequence). With V trimmed by 7 bases and J by 3 bases, 2 bases remained unmatched. CDR3 length: 13 amino acids. In DNA form, the CDR3 reads TGTGCCAGTACGGACAGGGACAATCAGCCCCAGCATTTT. This gives the protein CASTDRDNQPQHF.